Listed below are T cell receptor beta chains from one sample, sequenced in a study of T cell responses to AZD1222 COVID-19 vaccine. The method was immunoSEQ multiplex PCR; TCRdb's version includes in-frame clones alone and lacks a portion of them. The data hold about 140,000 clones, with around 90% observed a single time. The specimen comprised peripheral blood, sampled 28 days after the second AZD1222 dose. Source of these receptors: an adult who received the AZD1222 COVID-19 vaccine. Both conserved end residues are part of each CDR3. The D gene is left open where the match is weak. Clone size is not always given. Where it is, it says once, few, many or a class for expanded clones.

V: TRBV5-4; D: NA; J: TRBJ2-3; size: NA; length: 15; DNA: TGTGCCAGCAGCTTGGTTGGGGAGAGCACAGATACGCAGTATTTT; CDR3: CASSLVGESTDTQYF
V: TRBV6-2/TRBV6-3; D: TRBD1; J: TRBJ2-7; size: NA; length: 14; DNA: TGTGCCAGCAGTTACTTTGACAGGGTGCTCGAGCAGTACTTC; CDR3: CASSYFDRVLEQYF
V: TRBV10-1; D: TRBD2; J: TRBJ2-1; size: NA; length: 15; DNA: TGCGCCAGCAGTGAGGGGGGGGAGGGTTACAATGAGCAGTTCTTC; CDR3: CASSEGGEGYNEQFF
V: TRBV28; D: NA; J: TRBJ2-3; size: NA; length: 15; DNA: TGTGCCAGCAGTTTAGGTGGAGGGGTGTCAGATACGCAGTATTTT; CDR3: CASSLGGGVSDTQYF
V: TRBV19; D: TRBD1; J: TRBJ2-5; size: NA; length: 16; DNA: TGTGCCAGTAGTATGGGGGACAGACCTTGGGGGGAGACCCAGTACTTC; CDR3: CASSMGDRPWGETQYF
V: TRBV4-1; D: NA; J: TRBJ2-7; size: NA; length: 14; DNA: TGCGCCAGCAGCCAACTGTATCTCATCTACGAGCAGTACTTC; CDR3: CASSQLYLIYEQYF
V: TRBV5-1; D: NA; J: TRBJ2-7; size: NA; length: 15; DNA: TGCGCCAGCAGCTTGGGGTCCGGGGGCGTTTACGAGCAGTACTTC; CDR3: CASSLGSGGVYEQYF
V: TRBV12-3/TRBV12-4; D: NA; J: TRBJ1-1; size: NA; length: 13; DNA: TGTGCCAGCCGCATTGATGGCCCCACTGAAGCTTTCTTT; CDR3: CASRIDGPTEAFF
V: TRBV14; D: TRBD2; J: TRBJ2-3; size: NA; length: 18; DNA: TGTGCCAGCAGCCAACTTATGACTAGCGGGGTCTCCACAGATACGCAGTATTTT; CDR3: CASSQLMTSGVSTDTQYF
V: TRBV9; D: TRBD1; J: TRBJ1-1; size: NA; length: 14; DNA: TGTGCCAGCAGCCCCCTTGACAGGGTTTCTGAAGCTTTCTTT; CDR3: CASSPLDRVSEAFF
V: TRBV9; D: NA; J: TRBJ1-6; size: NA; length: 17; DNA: TGTGCCAGCAGCGTCGATCACCAATACCCCTATAATTCACCCCTCCACTTT; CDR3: CASSVDHQYPYNSPLHF
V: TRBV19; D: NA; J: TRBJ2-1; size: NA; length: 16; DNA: TGTGCCAGTACTCTGGAGGGGGGCTTGTTCTACAATGAGCAGTTCTTC; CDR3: CASTLEGGLFYNEQFF
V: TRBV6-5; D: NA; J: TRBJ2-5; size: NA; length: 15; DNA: TGTGCCAGCAAACAACCCGGGACTCCTCCCGAGACCCAGTACTTC; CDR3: CASKQPGTPPETQYF
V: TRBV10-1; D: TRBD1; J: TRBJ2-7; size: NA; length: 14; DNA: TGCGCCAGCAGTGTGGACAGGCACTCCTACGAGCAGTACTTC; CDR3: CASSVDRHSYEQYF
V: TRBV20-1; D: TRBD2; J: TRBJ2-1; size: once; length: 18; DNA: TGCAGTGCTAGTGCCCTGGAGGTCGGGACTAGCGGAAACAATGAGCAGTTCTTC; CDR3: CSASALEVGTSGNNEQFF
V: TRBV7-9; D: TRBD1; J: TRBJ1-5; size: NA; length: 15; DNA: TGTGCCAGCAGCACTCAAGGAACAGGGGATCAGCCCCAGCATTTT; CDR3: CASSTQGTGDQPQHF
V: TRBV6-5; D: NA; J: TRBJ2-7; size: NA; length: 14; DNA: TGTGCCAGCAGTTACCGGGTTCACTCCTACGAGCAGTACTTC; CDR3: CASSYRVHSYEQYF
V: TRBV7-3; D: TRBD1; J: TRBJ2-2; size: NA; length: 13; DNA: TGTGCCAGGGGGGACAGGGAGACCGGGGAGCTGTTTTTT; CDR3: CARGDRETGELFF
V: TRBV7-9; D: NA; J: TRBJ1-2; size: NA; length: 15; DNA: TGTGCCAGCAGCTATCCCGGTGAGGGGTTAAGTGGCTACACCTTC; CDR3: CASSYPGEGLSGYTF
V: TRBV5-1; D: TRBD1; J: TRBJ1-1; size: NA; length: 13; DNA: TGCGCCAGCAGCCTTACAGGGGGCACTGAAGCTTTCTTT; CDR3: CASSLTGGTEAFF
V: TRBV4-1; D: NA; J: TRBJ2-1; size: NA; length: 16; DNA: TGCGCCAGCAGCCAAGAACAGCTCCTCTCCTACAATGAGCAGTTCTTC; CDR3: CASSQEQLLSYNEQFF
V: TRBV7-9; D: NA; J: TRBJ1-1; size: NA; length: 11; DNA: TGTGCCAGCAGCTTAGGGACTGAAGCTTTCTTT; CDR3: CASSLGTEAFF
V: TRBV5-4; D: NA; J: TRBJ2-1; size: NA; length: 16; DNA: TGTGCCAGCAGCTTAGGCGGGGGGACAGGGCTAAATGAGCAGTTCTTC; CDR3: CASSLGGGTGLNEQFF
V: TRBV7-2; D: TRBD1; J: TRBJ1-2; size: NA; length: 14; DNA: TGTGCCAGCAGGCCTACAGGGGCGGGTTATGGCTACACCTTC; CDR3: CASRPTGAGYGYTF
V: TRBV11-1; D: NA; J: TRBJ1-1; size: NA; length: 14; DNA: TGTGCCAGCAGCTTAGCTCCAGACGGTACTGAAGCTTTCTTT; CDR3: CASSLAPDGTEAFF